This T cell receptor (beta chain) appears in the sequencing data of a study of shared clonotypes between healthy human individuals. Study observations and caveats: The rarefaction results pointed to incomplete sorted-subset sequencing despite large depth. Depth of sequencing was expected to influence donor clonotype sharing. Compared with clonotypes that all four donors shared, non-shared clonotypes had lower generation probabilities.

Per the authors' pipeline: Filtering differed since immunoSEQ provided only junctions, with no quality scores. Sequencing used immunoSEQ multiplex PCR; TCRdb keeps in-frame clones, though not all of them. Clonal size and the V and J genes are those of that table, whereas D and trimming came from the DNA. Of 2 million to 2.5 million clones listed, less than 95% are singletons. In regard to this clone: Its antigen is undetermined.

Sequenced input: naive CD4+ T cells from PBMCs. The subset here: CD45RA+ positively selected. This TCR was recovered from a man between 18 and 35 years old in good health. Some clones in this sample may be carry-over from other donors' samples.

The CDR3 is CSVSGLAGNEQFF. The CDR3 nucleotides read TGCAGCGTGTCCGGACTAGCGGGAAATGAGCAGTTCTTC. The chain combines TRBV29-1 with TRBJ2-1, with 12 bases identical to TRBD2. The germline gives CDR1 SQVTM, CDR2 ANQGSEA. The CDR3 loop spans 13 amino acids. V was pared by 6 bases and J by 7 bases, with 4 bases of the junction left unmatched.